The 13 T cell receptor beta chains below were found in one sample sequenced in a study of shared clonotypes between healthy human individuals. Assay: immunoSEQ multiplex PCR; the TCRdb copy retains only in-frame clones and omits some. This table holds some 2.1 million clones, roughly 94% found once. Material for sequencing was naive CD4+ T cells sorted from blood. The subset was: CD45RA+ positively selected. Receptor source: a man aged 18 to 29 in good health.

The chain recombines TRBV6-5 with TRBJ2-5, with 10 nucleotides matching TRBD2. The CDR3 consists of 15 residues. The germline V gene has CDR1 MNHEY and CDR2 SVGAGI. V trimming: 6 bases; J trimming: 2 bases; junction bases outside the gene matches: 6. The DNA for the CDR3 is TGTGCCAGCAGGCCGGGACTAGCGCGTCAAGAGACCCAGTACTTC. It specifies CASRPGLARQETQYF.

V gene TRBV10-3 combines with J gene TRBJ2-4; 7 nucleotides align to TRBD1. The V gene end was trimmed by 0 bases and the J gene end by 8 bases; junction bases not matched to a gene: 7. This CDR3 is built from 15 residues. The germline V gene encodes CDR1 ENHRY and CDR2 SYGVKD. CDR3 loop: CAISESTHTGDIQYF. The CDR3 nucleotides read TGTGCCATCAGTGAGTCGACTCACACAGGGGACATTCAGTACTTC.

The CDR3 sequence: CASSLAEQLNQPQHF. For the CDR3, the DNA is TGTGCCAGCAGCTTAGCAGAACAGTTAAATCAGCCCCAGCATTTT. This chain joins TRBV7-8 and TRBJ1-5; D not certain. This CDR3 has 15 residues. V lost 0 bases and J lost 4, with 10 bases in between. CDR1 and CDR2 (germline): SGHVS, FQNEAQ.

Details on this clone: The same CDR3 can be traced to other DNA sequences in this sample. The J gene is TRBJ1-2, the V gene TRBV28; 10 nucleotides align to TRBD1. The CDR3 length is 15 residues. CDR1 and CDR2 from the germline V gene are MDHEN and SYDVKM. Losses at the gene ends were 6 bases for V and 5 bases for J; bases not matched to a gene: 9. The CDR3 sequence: CASSLGTGALYGYTF. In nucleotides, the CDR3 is TGTGCCAGCAGCCTTGGGACAGGGGCTTTATATGGCTACACCTTC.

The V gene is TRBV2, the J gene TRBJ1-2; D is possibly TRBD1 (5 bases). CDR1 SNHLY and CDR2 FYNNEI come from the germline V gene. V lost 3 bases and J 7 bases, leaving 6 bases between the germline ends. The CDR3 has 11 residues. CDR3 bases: TGTGCCAGCAGTGACAGGGTTGGCTACACCTTC. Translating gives CASSDRVGYTF.

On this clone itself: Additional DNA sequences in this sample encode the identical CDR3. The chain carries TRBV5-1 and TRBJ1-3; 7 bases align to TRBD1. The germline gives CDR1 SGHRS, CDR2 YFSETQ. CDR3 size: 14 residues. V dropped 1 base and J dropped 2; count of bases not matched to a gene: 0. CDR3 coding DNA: TGCGCCAGCAGCTTGACAGGGGCTGGAAACACCATATATTTT. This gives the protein CASSLTGAGNTIYF. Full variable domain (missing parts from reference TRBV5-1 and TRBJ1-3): KAGVTQTPRYLIKTRGQQVTLSCSPISGHRSVSWYQQTPGQGLQFLFEYFSETQRNKGNFPGRFSGRQFSNSRSEMNVSTLELGDSALYLCASSLTGAGNTIYFGEGSWLTVV.

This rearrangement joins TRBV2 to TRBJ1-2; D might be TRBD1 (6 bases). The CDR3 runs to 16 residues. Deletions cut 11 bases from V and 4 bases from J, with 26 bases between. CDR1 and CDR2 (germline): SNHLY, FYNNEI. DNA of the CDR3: TGTGCCGGATGGAGCAATGAACAGGGTCGGAGCTATGGCTACACCTTC. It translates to CAGWSNEQGRSYGYTF. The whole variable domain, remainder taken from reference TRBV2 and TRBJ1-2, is EPEVTQTPSHQVTQMGQEVILRCVPISNHLYFYWYRQILGQKVEFLVSFYNNEISEKSEIFDDQFSVERPDGSNFTLKIRSTKLEDSAMYFCAGWSNEQGRSYGYTFGSGTRLTVV.

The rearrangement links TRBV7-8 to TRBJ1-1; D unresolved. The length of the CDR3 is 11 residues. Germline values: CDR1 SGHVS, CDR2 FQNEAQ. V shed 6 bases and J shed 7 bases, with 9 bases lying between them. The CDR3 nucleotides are TGTGCCAGCAGGTATGGGGATGAAGCTTTCTTT. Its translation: CASRYGDEAFF. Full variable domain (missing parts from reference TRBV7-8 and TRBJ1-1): GAGVSQSPRYKVAKRGQDVALRCDPISGHVSLFWYQQALGQGPEFLTYFQNEAQLDKSGLPSDRFFAERPEGSVSTLKIQRTQQEDSAVYLCASRYGDEAFFGQGTRLTVV.

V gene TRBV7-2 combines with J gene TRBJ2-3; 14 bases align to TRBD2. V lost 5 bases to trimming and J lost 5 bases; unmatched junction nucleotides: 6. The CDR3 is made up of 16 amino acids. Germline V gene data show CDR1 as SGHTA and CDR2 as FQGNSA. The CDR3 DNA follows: TGTGCCAGCAGCCCCGGGGGACTAGCGGGGGTAGATACGCAGTATTTT. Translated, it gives CASSPGGLAGVDTQYF.

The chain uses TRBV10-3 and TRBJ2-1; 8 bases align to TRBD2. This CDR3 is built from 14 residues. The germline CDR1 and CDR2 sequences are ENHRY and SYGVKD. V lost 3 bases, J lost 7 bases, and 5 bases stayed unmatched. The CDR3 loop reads CAISETGLVNEQFF. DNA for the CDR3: TGTGCCATCAGTGAAACGGGACTAGTTAATGAGCAGTTCTTC.

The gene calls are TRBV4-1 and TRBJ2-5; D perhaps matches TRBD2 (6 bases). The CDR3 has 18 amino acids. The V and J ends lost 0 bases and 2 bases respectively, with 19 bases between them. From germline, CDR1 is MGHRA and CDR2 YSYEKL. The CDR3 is CASSQDSSSAFGQETQYF. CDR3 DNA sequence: TGCGCCAGCAGCCAAGACTCCTCTAGCGCTTTCGGTCAAGAGACCCAGTACTTC.

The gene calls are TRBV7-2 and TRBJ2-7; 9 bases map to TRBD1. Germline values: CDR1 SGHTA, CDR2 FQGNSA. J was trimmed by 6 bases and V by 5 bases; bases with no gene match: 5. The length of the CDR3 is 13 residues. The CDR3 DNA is TGTGCCAGCAGCGGACAGGGGTCGGTCGAGCAGTACTTC. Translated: CASSGQGSVEQYF.

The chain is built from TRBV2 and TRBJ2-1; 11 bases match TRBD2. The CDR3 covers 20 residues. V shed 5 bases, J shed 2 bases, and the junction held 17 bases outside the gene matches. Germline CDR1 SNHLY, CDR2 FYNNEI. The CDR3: CASSNSWASGRPTTYNEQFF. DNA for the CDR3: TGTGCCAGCAGTAACTCGTGGGCTAGCGGGAGGCCAACTACCTACAATGAGCAGTTCTTC.